The 27 T cell receptor beta chains given below trace back to one sample, sequenced in a study of identical twins. TCRdb reprocessed the 5' RACE reads via MiXCR and lists one record per CDR3 protein. The sample yields under 350,000 distinct CDR3 sequences, roughly 8.6% seen once. The same sample was also studied in work on yellow fever vaccine responses in identical twins.

The specimen was CD8+ T cells sorted from blood. These receptors originate from a woman aged 18-29 years in good health.

This clonotype was counted between two and nine times. The J gene is TRBJ1-4, the V gene TRBV29-1; D is unclear. Trimming took off 3 bases at V and 0 bases at J, with 5 bases between the two ends. The CDR3 totals 13 residues. The V gene's germline CDR1 is SQVTM and CDR2 ANQGSEA. The CDR3 reads CSVETATNEKLFF. The CDR3 DNA is TGCAGCGTTGAGACGGCAACTAATGAAAAACTGTTTTTT.

The chain uses TRBV20-1 and TRBJ2-7; D perhaps matches TRBD1 (5 bases). CDR1 is DFQATT, CDR2 SNEGSKA, per germline (reference sequence). Between the trimmed V and J ends, which lost 6 bases and 5 bases, there was a span of 11 bases. This CDR3 is built from 11 residues. CDR3 amino acids: CSAPTVNEQYF. CDR3 coding DNA: TGCAGTGCCCCGACAGTAAACGAGCAGTACTTC.

This clonotype appeared many times. The chain has TRBV5-4 and TRBJ2-7, with 8 bases that match TRBD2. CDR3 length equals 14 residues. Germline loops: CDR1 SGHNT, CDR2 YYREEE (reference sequence). Losses at the gene ends were 3 bases for V and 5 bases for J; bases not matched to a gene: 7. The CDR3 DNA is TGTGCCAGCAGCTCAAGCGGGAGCTTCAACGAGCAGTACTTC. Amino acids: CASSSSGSFNEQYF.

At least ten counts were recorded for this clonotype. The V call is TRBV25-1, the J call TRBJ2-5; D is ambiguous. V lost 1 base and J lost 0, with 6 bases in between. The CDR3 totals 14 residues. The germline CDR1 and CDR2 sequences are MGHDK and SYGVNS. CDR3 DNA: TGTGCCAGCAGTGAATGGGTCAACCAAGAGACCCAGTACTTC. It specifies CASSEWVNQETQYF.

The chain has TRBV7-8 and TRBJ2-1, with D unclear. Germline CDR1 SGHVS, CDR2 FQNEAQ. The CDR3 sequence is 16 residues long. The V end was cut by 3 bases, the J end by 2 bases, with 14 bases between. The CDR3 sequence: CASSLSTGFTYNEQFF. CDR3 nucleotides: TGTGCCAGCAGCTTGTCGACGGGTTTCACCTACAATGAGCAGTTCTTC. The whole variable domain, filled in from reference TRBV7-8 and TRBJ2-1, reads GAGVSQSPRYKVAKRGQDVALRCDPISGHVSLFWYQQALGQGPEFLTYFQNEAQLDKSGLPSDRFFAERPEGSVSTLKIQRTQQEDSAVYLCASSLSTGFTYNEQFFGPGTRLTVL.

This clonotype occurred many times. The chain uses TRBV20-1 and TRBJ2-1, with TRBD1 matching over 10 bases. The CDR3 is made up of 15 amino acids. The germline gives CDR1 DFQATT, CDR2 SNEGSKA (reference sequence). The V gene end was trimmed by 6 bases and the J gene end by 3 bases; junction bases not matched to a gene: 8. CDR3 bases: TGCAGTGCATATGTGAGGGACAGGGGCTACAATGAGCAGTTCTTC. As protein: CSAYVRDRGYNEQFF.

This clonotype was counted many times. V usage is TRBV29-1 and J usage is TRBJ2-5, with 8 bases aligning to TRBD1. CDR3 length equals 13 residues. The V segment lost 6 bases and the J segment 2 bases; nucleotides outside the gene matches: 5. Germline CDR1 and CDR2: SQVTM and ANQGSEA. This CDR3 reads CSVDRGLQETQYF. In nucleotides, the CDR3 is TGCAGCGTCGACAGGGGCCTACAAGAGACCCAGTACTTC.

This clonotype was picked up a small number of times. CDR3 coding DNA: TGTGCCAGCAGTTTACCTCCCGAGGGAGCAAGTCCCTACGAGCAGTACTTC. As protein: CASSLPPEGASPYEQYF. This chain links TRBV28 with TRBJ2-7; a possible D gene is TRBD2 (5 bases). Trimming stripped 2 bases from V and 2 bases from J, with 19 bases between. This CDR3 is built from 17 residues. Germline V lookup: CDR1 MDHEN, CDR2 SYDVKM.

This clonotype turned up a few times. The chain is built from TRBV12-5 and TRBJ2-3; 10 bases line up with TRBD2. Germline V gene sequence: CDR1 LGHNT, CDR2 FRNRAP. J was trimmed by 4 bases and V by 6 bases; bases with no gene match: 10. This CDR3 is 16 amino acids long. The CDR3 coding sequence is TGTGCTAGTGGGACCACTAGCGGGACAAATGCAGATACGCAGTATTTT. It specifies CASGTTSGTNADTQYF.

This clonotype turned up a few times. The V and J genes are TRBV6-2 or TRBV6-3 and TRBJ2-7, with TRBD1 matching 9 bases. The CDR3 spans 15 residues. CDR1 and CDR2 from the germline V gene are MNHEY and SVGEGT. V shed 0 bases and J 4 bases; nucleotides not matched to a gene: 4. CDR3 coding DNA: TGTGCCAGCAGTTACTCAAAGGACAGGGGTTACGAGCAGTACTTC. Translating it yields CASSYSKDRGYEQYF.

The rearrangement links TRBV27 to TRBJ2-7; TRBD2 agrees at 7 bases. After removal of 4 bases from V and 2 bases from J, the junction contained 14 bases not matched to a gene. The CDR3 covers 17 residues. Per the germline V gene, CDR1 is MNHEY and CDR2 is SMNVEV (reference sequence). The CDR3 loop reads CASSSSRLAEIAYEQYF. CDR3 sequence (DNA): TGTGCCAGCAGTTCCTCCCGCCTAGCGGAAATAGCCTACGAGCAGTACTTC.

The rearrangement joins TRBV7-9 to TRBJ2-7, with a possible D match to TRBD1 (5 bases). Trimming took off 2 bases at V and 5 bases at J, with 16 bases between the two ends. CDR1 and CDR2 from the germline V gene are SEHNR and FQNEAQ (reference sequence). This CDR3 is built from 15 residues. CDR3 amino acids: CASSLLDSSTNEQYF. The CDR3 DNA follows: TGTGCCAGCAGCTTATTAGACAGTTCAACGAACGAGCAGTACTTC.

The V and J genes are TRBV27 and TRBJ1-4, with 12 bases that match TRBD1. CDR1 MNHEY and CDR2 SMNVEV come from the germline V gene (reference sequence). The CDR3 extends over 21 amino acids. V lost 6 bases and J lost 0; bases outside the gene matches: 17. In nucleotides, the CDR3 is TGTGCCAGCAGCCCGCTCCCCGGGACAGGGGGCTGGGTAGCAACTAATGAAAAACTGTTTTTT. It yields the protein CASSPLPGTGGWVATNEKLFF.

This clonotype was counted many times. J is TRBJ2-7 and V is TRBV2, with TRBD1 matching 7 bases. There are 12 residues in the CDR3. Per germline, CDR1 SNHLY and CDR2 FYNNEI. V trimming: 10 bases; J trimming: 2 bases; junction bases outside the gene matches: 5. The CDR3 coding sequence is TGTGCCACCCGGGACAGCCCCTACGAGCAGTACTTC. It translates to CATRDSPYEQYF.

Ten or more counts support this clonotype. The genes are TRBV10-2 and TRBJ2-1; 11 nucleotides match TRBD2. The V segment lost 6 bases and the J segment 5 bases; nucleotides outside the gene matches: 6. The CDR3 runs 15 residues. Germline lookup yields CDR1 WSHSY and CDR2 SAAADI. This chain's CDR3 is CASRAGTSGHNEQFF. In nucleotides, the CDR3 is TGCGCCAGCAGGGCCGGGACTAGCGGACACAATGAGCAGTTCTTC.

The chain couples TRBV9 to TRBJ2-3, with D tentatively TRBD2 (5 bases). CDR3 length equals 15 residues. V was pared by 0 bases and J by 2 bases, with 10 bases between. Germline V CDR1 and CDR2: SGDLS, YYNGEE. This chain's CDR3 is CASSVGGFSTDTQYF. CDR3 DNA sequence: TGTGCCAGCAGCGTAGGAGGGTTTTCCACAGATACGCAGTATTTT.

This clonotype was counted between two and nine times. The chain recombines TRBV18 with TRBJ1-4; D remains unclear. The V gene's germline CDR1 is KGHSH and CDR2 LQKENI. The CDR3 runs to 15 residues. The V end lost 3 bases, the J end lost 0 bases, and 8 bases lay between the germline ends. CDR3: CASSPNQATNEKLFF. The CDR3 nucleotides are TGTGCCAGCTCACCGAATCAGGCAACTAATGAAAAACTGTTTTTT.

The CDR3 coding sequence is TGTGCCAGCACCCCGGAGGGGGCTAGCGGGGGACTGACGCAGTATTTT. Translating it yields CASTPEGASGGLTQYF. V gene TRBV13 combines with J gene TRBJ2-3; 10 bases line up with TRBD2. The germline V gene has CDR1 PRHDT and CDR2 FYEKMQ (reference sequence). The CDR3 is 16 amino acids. With 7 bases clipped from V and 9 bases from J, the junction kept 16 bases outside the gene matches.

J is TRBJ2-3 and V is TRBV4-3; D is tentatively TRBD1 or TRBD2 (5 bases each). The CDR3 loop spans 16 amino acids. The germline V gene has CDR1 LGHNA and CDR2 YSLEER. V was pared by 3 bases and J by 0 bases, with 13 bases between. In DNA form, the CDR3 reads TGCGCCAGCAGCCAGGGGGTTTTACTGAGCACAGATACGCAGTATTTT. Translating it yields CASSQGVLLSTDTQYF.

The chain links TRBV20-1 to TRBJ2-5; D call uncertain. CDR1 is DFQATT and CDR2 is SNEGSKA in the germline V gene (reference sequence). V was shortened by 1 base and J by 2 bases, with 11 bases between the two germline ends. The CDR3 is 14 residues long. CDR3 sequence reads: CSARGPGPQETQYF. The CDR3 nucleotides read TGCAGTGCTAGAGGCCCGGGCCCACAAGAGACCCAGTACTTC.

This chain joins TRBV10-2 and TRBJ2-3; possible D gene TRBD1, 6 bases. Germline lookup yields CDR1 WSHSY and CDR2 SAAADI. Trimming shortened V by 3 bases and J by 2 bases, and 9 bases separated the two germline ends. The CDR3 sequence is 14 residues long. The CDR3 reads CASSDDRSTDTQYF. As DNA, the CDR3 is TGCGCCAGCAGTGACGACAGGTCCACAGATACGCAGTATTTT.

This clonotype was detected a few times. One junction end disagrees with the germline gene, perhaps due to a read error. The rearrangement links TRBV6-2 or TRBV6-3 to TRBJ2-1, with TRBD2 matching over 12 bases. The CDR3 length is 16 residues. Germline V gene lookup returns CDR1 MNHEY and CDR2 SVGEGT. For the CDR3, the DNA is TGTGCCAGCAGTTACTCGCCGGGACTAGCGGGCCCCCAAGGGATCTTC. This encodes CASSYSPGLAGPQGIF.

Only a few counts were recorded for this clonotype. CDR3 sequence: CASSFVVGGYEQYF. Here the CDR3 DNA reads TGTGCCAGCAGTTTCGTAGTTGGGGGCTACGAGCAGTACTTC. The rearrangement links TRBV12-3 or TRBV12-4 to TRBJ2-7; D assignment may be TRBD1 or TRBD2 (5 bases each). The V end was cut by 3 bases, the J end by 3 bases, with 12 bases between. The CDR3 loop spans 14 amino acids.

This clonotype is judged medium-sized (0.01 to 0.1%). The chain is built from TRBV4-2 and TRBJ2-7; 8 positions match TRBD1. Germline lookup yields CDR1 LGHNA and CDR2 YNFKEQ. CDR3 length: 15 amino acids. The V segment lost 4 bases and the J segment 1 base; nucleotides outside the gene matches: 6. The CDR3 region is CASSPQRTGSYEQYF. The CDR3 DNA reads as TGTGCCAGCAGCCCCCAGAGGACAGGGTCCTACGAGCAGTACTTC.

This clonotype has ten or more counts. The chain couples TRBV9 to TRBJ2-7, with a possible D match to TRBD1 (6 bases). This CDR3 is built from 14 residues. Germline CDR1 SGDLS, CDR2 YYNGEE. Between the trimmed V and J ends, which lost 4 bases and 2 bases, there was a span of 13 bases. The CDR3 region is CASSPGQNTYEQYF. DNA of the CDR3: TGTGCCAGCAGCCCTGGACAGAATACCTACGAGCAGTACTTC.

This clonotype has a count of ten or more. J is TRBJ2-7 and V is TRBV27; a possible D gene is TRBD1 (6 bases). Germline CDR1 is MNHEY and CDR2 is SMNVEV (reference sequence). V was pared by 2 bases and J by 4 bases, with 9 bases between. The CDR3 is 13 residues long. The CDR3 sequence: CASSLGDNYEQYF. The CDR3 coding sequence is TGTGCCAGCAGTTTAGGGGACAATTACGAGCAGTACTTC.

This clonotype came up a few times. V is TRBV29-1 and J is TRBJ1-5; D not resolved. Trimming took off 6 bases at V and 5 bases at J, with 11 bases between the two ends. The CDR3 totals 12 residues. Germline-derived CDR1 and CDR2 are SQVTM and ANQGSEA. The CDR3: CSVTDEDQPQHF. Written as DNA, the CDR3 is TGCAGCGTCACGGACGAGGATCAGCCCCAGCATTTT. The full variable domain, its missing parts supplied by reference TRBV29-1 and TRBJ1-5, is SAVISQKPSRDICQRGTSLTIQCQVDSQVTMMFWYRQQPGQSLTLIATANQGSEATYESGFVIDKFPISRPNLTFSTLTVSNMSPEDSSIYLCSVTDEDQPQHFGDGTRLSIL.